This passage covers 27 T cell receptor beta chains from one sample sequenced in a study of T cells after yellow fever vaccination. TCRdb itself ran the 5' RACE reads through MiXCR, one entry per CDR3 protein. This table has 50,000 to 60,000 distinct CDR3 sequences, about 5.2% appearing once. The sequences come from PBMCs, either bulk or a sorted T-cell subset (CD4+, CD8+, memory, or dextramer-sorted; not recorded which), collected on the day of the yellow fever booster vaccination. These receptors originate from a man aged 18 to 30 who received the YFV17D yellow fever vaccine.

The CDR3 nucleotides read TGTGCCAGCAGTTACTTGATGAACACTGAAGCTTTCTTT. This codes for CASSYLMNTEAFF. The rearrangement uses TRBV6-5 and TRBJ1-1; D not certain. V was pared by 1 base and J by 0 bases, with 3 bases between. This CDR3 contains 13 residues. Germline assignment: CDR1 MNHEY and CDR2 SVGAGI.

This clonotype was counted many times. The J gene is TRBJ1-4, the V gene TRBV5-1; a weak D match, TRBD1 (5 bases). Germline loops: CDR1 SGHRS, CDR2 YFSETQ. V dropped 4 bases and J dropped 8 bases, with 12 bases sitting between them. The CDR3 is made up of 13 amino acids. The CDR3 reads CASSGIEGEKLFF. The CDR3 bases are TGCGCCAGCAGCGGGATAGAGGGGGAAAAACTGTTTTTT. Using reference TRBV5-1 and TRBJ1-4 for the parts outside the CDR3, the full variable domain is KAGVTQTPRYLIKTRGQQVTLSCSPISGHRSVSWYQQTPGQGLQFLFEYFSETQRNKGNFPGRFSGRQFSNSRSEMNVSTLELGDSALYLCASSGIEGEKLFFGSGTQLSVL.

The chain is built from TRBV6-2 or TRBV6-3 and TRBJ1-3; D call uncertain. This CDR3 has 13 amino acids. Trimming left V 10 bases short and J 0 bases short, with 10 bases between. CDR1 MNHEY and CDR2 SVGEGT come from the germline V gene. Here the CDR3 reads CATAQDSGNTIYF. CDR3 DNA sequence: TGTGCCACAGCACAAGACTCTGGAAACACCATATATTTT.

Many counts were recorded for this clonotype. The V and J genes are TRBV29-1 and TRBJ2-1; tentatively, D is TRBD1 (5 bases). Germline loops: CDR1 SQVTM, CDR2 ANQGSEA. Between the trimmed V and J ends, which lost 6 bases and 10 bases, there was a span of 13 bases. This CDR3 has 11 residues. As DNA, the CDR3 is TGCAGCGTCCCGGCCCAGGGCGAGCAGTTCTTC. Its protein is CSVPAQGEQFF.

This clonotype occurred a few times. The chain is built from TRBV18 and TRBJ2-7; D remains ambiguous. CDR3 length equals 15 residues. The V end lost 8 bases, the J end lost 4 bases, and 21 bases lay between the germline ends. The germline CDR1 and CDR2 sequences are KGHSH and LQKENI. The CDR3 here is CASLHSGPRGYEQYV. CDR3 DNA sequence: TGTGCCAGCCTCCACTCAGGCCCTCGTGGTTACGAGCAGTACGTC.

The chain is built from TRBV7-9 and TRBJ1-5; D gene uncertain. V was cut by 1 base and J by 7 bases, with 11 bases left in between. Looked up from germline, CDR1 is SEHNR and CDR2 is FQNEAQ (reference sequence). The CDR3 loop spans 14 amino acids. The chain's CDR3 is CASSLGGVGQPQHF. Written as DNA, the CDR3 is TGTGCCAGCAGCTTAGGTGGGGTAGGACAGCCCCAGCATTTT.

There are many counts of this clonotype. The chain joins TRBV5-1 to TRBJ1-1, with 7 bases fitting TRBD1. CDR3 length: 16 residues. V gave up 0 bases and J gave up 1 base; unmatched junction bases: 6. Germline V gene data show CDR1 as SGHRS and CDR2 as YFSETQ. As DNA, the CDR3 is TGCGCCAGCAGCTTGGGAGGGGGCGCGTGGAACACTGAAGCTTTCTTT. The encoded protein is CASSLGGGAWNTEAFF.

This clonotype has at least ten counts. J is TRBJ2-1 and V is TRBV5-1; TRBD1 matches 12 bases. J lost 8 bases, V lost 2 bases, and 2 bases had no gene match. The CDR3 spans 14 residues. Germline lookup yields CDR1 SGHRS and CDR2 YFSETQ. The chain's CDR3 is CASSFGTGGYEQFF. In DNA form, the CDR3 reads TGCGCCAGCAGCTTCGGGACAGGGGGCTATGAGCAGTTCTTC. The variable domain in full, with the rest retrieved from reference TRBV5-1 and TRBJ2-1, is KAGVTQTPRYLIKTRGQQVTLSCSPISGHRSVSWYQQTPGQGLQFLFEYFSETQRNKGNFPGRFSGRQFSNSRSEMNVSTLELGDSALYLCASSFGTGGYEQFFGPGTRLTVL.

This clonotype was seen ten or more times. This rearrangement joins TRBV7-2 to TRBJ2-1; 10 bases agree with TRBD2. The CDR3 runs 15 residues. Losses at the gene ends were 2 bases for V and 7 bases for J; bases not matched to a gene: 5. CDR1 is SGHTA and CDR2 is FQGNSA in the germline V gene. CDR3 loop: CASSLMGTSVNEQFF. CDR3 nucleotides: TGTGCCAGCAGCTTAATGGGGACTAGCGTTAATGAGCAGTTCTTC.

The chain employs TRBV28 and TRBJ2-7; D is unclear. V lost 3 bases and J lost 4, with 10 bases in between. This CDR3 region has 13 residues. Germline lookup yields CDR1 MDHEN and CDR2 SYDVKM. CDR3 loop: CASSFGLGYEQYV. The CDR3 nucleotides read TGTGCCAGCAGTTTCGGCCTGGGGTACGAGCAGTACGTC.

This clonotype was found many times. V is TRBV12-3 or TRBV12-4 and J is TRBJ2-5; D remains ambiguous. Trimming took 2 bases from V and 1 from J, leaving 17 bases between them. CDR3 length: 17 residues. In DNA form, the CDR3 reads TGTGCCAGCAGTTTACGAGGCGGCGTAGACCCCCAAGAGACCCAGTACTTC. It is translated as CASSLRGGVDPQETQYF.

This clonotype was found a few times. The V and J genes are TRBV15 and TRBJ2-7, with 9 bases lining up with TRBD2. This CDR3 has 16 amino acids. The V gene end was trimmed by 4 bases and the J gene end by 6 bases; junction bases not matched to a gene: 13. Germline CDR1 reads LNHNV; CDR2 reads YYDKDF (reference sequence). CDR3 DNA sequence: TGTGCCACCAGCACCGGGGGAGCGGGGGGAGTAGGCGAGCAGTACTTC. It translates to CATSTGGAGGVGEQYF. The full variable domain, with the rest looked up from reference TRBV15 and TRBJ2-7, is DAMVIQNPRYQVTQFGKPVTLSCSQTLNHNVMYWYQQKSSQAPKLLFHYYDKDFNNEADTPDNFQSRRPNTSFCFLDIRSPGLGDTAMYLCATSTGGAGGVGEQYFGPGTRLTVT.

In its sample, this clonotype was seen a few times. The J gene is TRBJ2-7, the V gene TRBV6-5; TRBD1 matches 10 bases. The germline CDR1 and CDR2 sequences are MNHEY and SVGAGI. The CDR3 covers 13 residues. After removal of 10 bases from V and 4 bases from J, the junction contained 7 bases not matched to a gene. The CDR3 is CATLGQGNYEQYF. As DNA, the CDR3 is TGTGCCACCCTGGGACAGGGGAATTACGAGCAGTACTTC.

This clonotype was recorded a few times. The gene calls are TRBV6-2 or TRBV6-3 and TRBJ1-1; D possibly corresponds to TRBD1 (6 bases). CDR1 MNHEY and CDR2 SVGEGT come from the germline V gene. Trimming left V 1 base short and J 4 bases short, with 7 bases between. This CDR3 spans 13 amino acids. CDR3 sequence (DNA): TGTGCCAGCAGTTACTTCAGGGGCACTGAAGCTTTCTTT. This translates into CASSYFRGTEAFF.

Regarding this clonotype: At one end the junction does not follow the germline gene, possibly because of a read error. The rearrangement links TRBV4-1 to TRBJ2-2, with D perhaps matching TRBD2 (6 bases). This CDR3 contains 16 residues. Germline V gives CDR1 MGHRA, CDR2 YSYEKL. CDR3 loop: CASSPRSGPNTEELFF. The CDR3 region has the DNA TGCGCCAGCAGCCCTAGAAGCGGGCCGAACACCGAGGAGCTGTTTTTT.

The sample holds many counts of this clonotype. This sequence joins TRBV20-1 and TRBJ2-3; D is perhaps TRBD1 (6 bases). Per germline, CDR1 DFQATT and CDR2 SNEGSKA (reference sequence). V lost 0 bases and J lost 2, with 12 bases in between. This CDR3 has 15 amino acids. In DNA, the CDR3 is TGCAGTGCTAGAGATTTGGGACACCCCACAGATACGCAGTATTTT. Its protein product is CSARDLGHPTDTQYF.

This chain uses TRBV5-1 with TRBJ1-2; a possible D gene is TRBD1 (5 bases). V lost 4 bases and J 0 bases, leaving 10 bases between the germline ends. Germline V gene sequence: CDR1 SGHRS, CDR2 YFSETQ. There are 14 residues in the CDR3. The CDR3 DNA follows: TGCGCCAGCAGCCCGACAGCAGCTAACTATGGCTACACCTTC. It encodes CASSPTAANYGYTF. Based on the CDR3 plus reference TRBV5-1 and TRBJ1-2, the full variable domain is KAGVTQTPRYLIKTRGQQVTLSCSPISGHRSVSWYQQTPGQGLQFLFEYFSETQRNKGNFPGRFSGRQFSNSRSEMNVSTLELGDSALYLCASSPTAANYGYTFGSGTRLTVV.

The V call is TRBV5-1, the J call TRBJ2-2, with D tentatively TRBD1 or TRBD2 (5 bases each). Germline V gene data show CDR1 as SGHRS and CDR2 as YFSETQ. This CDR3 has 16 residues. Trimming stripped 0 bases from V and 5 bases from J, with 14 bases between. The CDR3 here is CASSLATGARTGELFF. For the CDR3, the DNA is TGCGCCAGCAGCTTGGCCACCGGGGCTCGTACCGGGGAGCTGTTTTTT.

The rearrangement uses TRBV6-5 and TRBJ2-4, with D uncertain. The CDR3 totals 13 residues. V was shortened by 4 bases and J by 0 bases, with 4 bases between the two germline ends. Germline CDR1 is MNHEY and CDR2 is SVGAGI. CDR3 protein: CASSSLAKNIQYF. The CDR3 coding sequence is TGTGCCAGCAGTTCCCTAGCCAAAAACATTCAGTACTTC.

This clonotype was observed at least ten times. The rearrangement uses TRBV4-1 and TRBJ1-1; no reliable D call. V lost 0 bases and J 0 bases, leaving 11 bases between the germline ends. The germline V gene has CDR1 MGHRA and CDR2 YSYEKL. This CDR3 spans 16 amino acids. CDR3 in amino acids: CASSQEGTPLNTEAFF. Here the CDR3 DNA reads TGCGCCAGCAGCCAAGAAGGCACCCCTTTGAACACTGAAGCTTTCTTT.

There are a few counts of this clonotype. The J gene is TRBJ2-5, the V gene TRBV28; D may match TRBD1 or TRBD2 (5 bases each). V was cut by 0 bases and J by 9 bases, with 17 bases left in between. Germline V gene sequence: CDR1 MDHEN, CDR2 SYDVKM. There are 15 residues in the CDR3. CDR3 amino acids: CASSLWGVKGEAQYF. For the CDR3, the DNA is TGTGCCAGCAGTTTATGGGGGGTAAAGGGTGAGGCCCAGTACTTC.

This clonotype has at least ten counts. The chain couples TRBV5-1 to TRBJ2-3; no clear D gene. Trimming cost V 2 bases and J 5 bases, with 3 bases left between them. CDR1 is SGHRS and CDR2 is YFSETQ in the germline V gene. The CDR3 is 11 residues long. The CDR3 sequence: CASSFGDTQYF. The CDR3 region has the DNA TGCGCCAGCAGCTTTGGAGATACGCAGTATTTT.

This clonotype occurred a few times. The chain has TRBV15 and TRBJ2-3; no clear D. The CDR3 spans 15 residues. V lost 1 base, J lost 2 bases, and 10 bases lay in between. Germline CDR1 reads LNHNV; CDR2 reads YYDKDF (reference sequence). The CDR3 sequence: CATSRGPGYTDTQYF. DNA for the CDR3: TGTGCCACCAGCAGAGGCCCGGGTTACACAGATACGCAGTATTTT.

The rearrangement joins TRBV15 to TRBJ2-1; D may be TRBD2 (5 bases). Germline CDR1 reads LNHNV; CDR2 reads YYDKDF (reference sequence). The CDR3 has 13 residues. With 0 bases removed from V and 10 bases from J, the gap between germline ends came to 10 bases. The CDR3 DNA follows: TGTGCCACCAGCAGAGAAAGTTCGGGGGAGCAGTTCTTC. This codes for CATSRESSGEQFF.

A remark on this clonotype: A read error may explain this, as a much larger clone is one base away. The missing conserved phenylalanine or tryptophan at the end of this CDR3 makes a read error likely. The chain combines TRBV6-6 with TRBJ2-7, with a weak D call TRBD2 (7 bases). V was clipped by 0 bases and J by 0 bases, with 9 bases between them. Germline lookup yields CDR1 MNHNY and CDR2 SVGAGI (reference sequence). The CDR3 is made up of 15 amino acids. CDR3 in amino acids: CASSYSGGLSYEQYS. For the CDR3, the DNA is TGTGCCAGCAGTTACTCGGGGGGGCTCTCCTACGAGCAGTACTCC.

This clonotype was counted ten times or more. The chain recombines TRBV27 with TRBJ2-7; D unresolved. Germline CDR1 is MNHEY and CDR2 is SMNVEV (reference sequence). CDR3 length: 14 residues. V gave up 5 bases and J gave up 9 bases, with 20 bases separating them. The CDR3 is CASSPSLGSVMQYV. DNA for the CDR3: TGTGCCAGCAGTCCTAGTTTAGGCAGCGTGATGCAGTACGTC.

Turning to this clonotype: A much larger clone is a single base away; this may be a read error. V usage is TRBV7-3 and J usage is TRBJ2-2; weak D call: TRBD2 (5 bases). The CDR3 is 12 amino acids. The germline gives CDR1 SGHTA, CDR2 FQGTGA. The CDR3 spells CASSLGLGELIF. CDR3 DNA sequence: TGTGCCAGCAGCTTAGGTCTCGGGGAGCTGATTTTT.